These T cell receptor beta chains were read from a single sample in a study of blood T cell repertoires in COVID-19. The assay was immunoSEQ multiplex PCR, and TCRdb's table has in-frame clones only and misses some. Of approximately 94,000 clones detected, roughly 80% appear once; the ten largest clones hold over 30%. The sequenced sample consisted of peripheral blood. Receptors originate from a man in his 70s with active or convalescent COVID-19. Each CDR3 is given with its conserved first and last residue. Each record gives: J gene, clone size, V gene, D gene, CDR3 DNA, CDR3 protein. A D gene is named only where the DNA matches it firmly. Not every row has a clone size; where given, it reads once, few, many or a size class.

>TRBJ1-1|NA|TRBV6-5|NA
TGTGCCAGCAGCCGCTTACCTCGGACTGAAGCTTTCTTT
CASSRLPRTEAFF
>TRBJ1-4|few|TRBV18|TRBD1
TGTGCCAGCTCACCACTTTTAATAGGGACAGGACCTAATGAAAAACTGTTTTTT
CASSPLLIGTGPNEKLFF
>TRBJ2-2|once|TRBV19|NA
TGTGCCAGTAGAACGGACACCGTGAACACCGGGGAGCTGTTTTTT
CASRTDTVNTGELFF
>TRBJ2-5|NA|TRBV27|NA
TGTGCCAGCAGACTAAGAGGCGGCGGGGTAGATCTCCAAGAGACCCAGTACTTC
CASRLRGGGVDLQETQYF
>TRBJ1-2|few|TRBV19|NA
TGTGCCATTTCCAAGTCGGCAGGAGGGGAATATGGCTACACCTTC
CAISKSAGGEYGYTF
>TRBJ2-5|NA|TRBV19|TRBD1
TGTGCCAGTAGTAAGGCCGGGACAGTAGAGACCCAGTACTTC
CASSKAGTVETQYF
>TRBJ1-1|NA|TRBV23-1|NA
TGCGCCAGGGGGGCTCCACTCCCCATGAACACTGAAGCTTTCTTT
CARGAPLPMNTEAFF
>TRBJ1-1|NA|TRBV9|NA
TGTGCCAGCAGCGGGGGAGGAATGAACACTGAAGCTTTCTTT
CASSGGGMNTEAFF
>TRBJ2-1|NA|TRBV2|TRBD2
TGTGCCAGCAACCTAGATGTAGCGGGGGGGCTAAATGAGCAGTTCTTC
CASNLDVAGGLNEQFF
>TRBJ1-4|NA|TRBV7-2|NA
TGTGCCAGCAGCTCCGGAGGAACAACTAATGAAAAACTGTTTTTT
CASSSGGTTNEKLFF
>TRBJ1-6|NA|TRBV5-4|NA
TGTGCCAGCAGCAGAGACAGGAGCTCCTATAATTCACCCCTCCACTTT
CASSRDRSSYNSPLHF
>TRBJ2-7|NA|TRBV6-2/TRBV6-3|NA
TGTGCCAGCAGCCGGACAGTCGAGCAGTACTTC
CASSRTVEQYF
>TRBJ1-6|NA|TRBV28|TRBD1
TGTGCCAGCAGGGCAGGGGGAGGCCCCTATAATTCACCCCTCCACTTT
CASRAGGGPYNSPLHF
>TRBJ1-1|NA|TRBV5-4|NA
TGTGCCAGCAGCCGTACGCATACGGGGGACACTGAAGCTTTCTTT
CASSRTHTGDTEAFF
>TRBJ1-1|NA|TRBV30|NA
TGTGCCTGGAGTGCGGTGAACACTGAAGCTTTCTTT
CAWSAVNTEAFF
>TRBJ2-7|NA|TRBV5-1|TRBD1
TGCGCCAGCAGCGGCGGGACAGGGGGCGGCGCCTACGAGCAGTACTTC
CASSGGTGGGAYEQYF
>TRBJ1-6|NA|TRBV5-5|NA
TGTGCCAGCAGCGAGGACAGAACGAAGGATTCACCCCTCCACTTT
CASSEDRTKDSPLHF
>TRBJ1-5|NA|TRBV10-2|TRBD1
TGCGCCAGCAGGGGGGGACAGGGTCAGCCCCAGCATTTT
CASRGGQGQPQHF
>TRBJ2-7|NA|TRBV30|NA
TGTGCCTGGAGTATGAACAATAACTACGAGCAGTACTTC
CAWSMNNNYEQYF
>TRBJ1-2|NA|TRBV7-8|NA
TGTGCCAGCCGCCCTTCGGGGACAAACAGAGACTATGGCTACACCTTC
CASRPSGTNRDYGYTF
>TRBJ2-3|NA|TRBV30|NA
TGTGCCTGGGGACCGGGTACGCAGTATTTT
CAWGPGTQYF
>TRBJ1-6|NA|TRBV6-5|NA
TGTGCCAGCAGTTCCCCGGGGAATAATTCACCCCTCCACTTT
CASSSPGNNSPLHF